This T cell receptor (beta chain) was identified in a study of CD8 T cells in ankylosing spondylitis. TCRdb re-called the 5' RACE reads through MiXCR, storing one row per CDR3 protein. The sample lists 150,000 to 200,000 distinct CDR3 sequences, roughly 31% occurring once. Points from the study as a whole: What seemed typical of ankylosing spondylitis blood was a TCR beta motif built from roughly eight highly homologous variants.

Comment on this clonotype: The target antigen is unknown.

Sequenced material: synovial fluid, either unsorted or a sorted T cell fraction (not recorded which). The clonotype comes from a male donor with ankylosing spondylitis.

For the CDR3, the DNA is TGTGCCAGTAGTATAGAAGGGACTAAGAACACTGAAGCTTTCTTT. Protein: CASSIEGTKNTEAFF. This rearrangement joins TRBV19 to TRBJ1-1; perhaps TRBD1 as D (5 bases). Looked up from germline, CDR1 is LNHDA and CDR2 is SQIVND (reference sequence). The CDR3 consists of 15 residues. Trimming shortened V by 0 bases and J by 1 base, and 9 bases separated the two germline ends.